Below, 8 T cell receptor beta chains from the same sample are listed, as sequenced in a study of T cell responses to AZD1222 COVID-19 vaccine. Measured with immunoSEQ multiplex PCR; TCRdb has only the in-frame clones, and not every one. This table has roughly 100,000 clones, roughly 88% appearing once. Sequenced here: peripheral blood, sampled 28 days after the second AZD1222 dose. The receptors originated from an adult who received the AZD1222 COVID-19 vaccine.

This clone came up once. CDR3 bases: TGTGCCAGTAGTATTCTTCTGGGACAGGGCGGTCATGGCTACACCTTC. The encoded protein is CASSILLGQGGHGYTF. The chain employs TRBV19 and TRBJ1-2; TRBD1 matches at 9 bases. Per the germline V gene, CDR1 is LNHDA and CDR2 is SQIVND (reference sequence). The CDR3 extends over 16 amino acids. The J segment lost 6 bases and the V segment lost 3 bases, leaving 11 bases of the junction unmatched.

The rearrangement links TRBV6-2 or TRBV6-3 to TRBJ2-7; TRBD2 matches 11 bases. The germline V gene encodes CDR1 MNHEY and CDR2 SVGEGT. CDR3 size: 15 residues. Unmatched junction bases numbered 2, after V lost 1 base and J lost 3 bases. The CDR3 DNA sequence: TGTGCCAGCAGTTACTTAGGGACTAGCGGCTACGAGCAGTACTTC. Encoded protein: CASSYLGTSGYEQYF.

J is TRBJ1-5 and V is TRBV12-3 or TRBV12-4, with a possible D match to TRBD1 (6 bases). CDR3 length equals 13 residues. Trimming removed 2 bases at V and 6 bases at J, with 8 bases between. The CDR3 loop is CASSLRGAQPQHF. The CDR3 nucleotides read TGTGCCAGCAGTTTAAGGGGGGCTCAGCCCCAGCATTTT.

This clone was found once. The chain combines TRBV4-1 with TRBJ1-1; D unclear. The V gene lost 0 bases and the J gene lost 0 bases, with 8 bases spanning the gap. The CDR3 has 15 amino acids. Germline loops: CDR1 MGHRA, CDR2 YSYEKL. The CDR3 is CASSQEKAMNTEAFF. CDR3 DNA: TGCGCCAGCAGCCAAGAGAAGGCCATGAACACTGAAGCTTTCTTT.

This clone was seen once. The rearrangement joins TRBV7-9 to TRBJ1-1, with TRBD1 as a possible D gene (6 bases). Germline V gene sequence: CDR1 SEHNR, CDR2 FQNEAQ (reference sequence). The CDR3 extends over 12 amino acids. V was trimmed by 5 bases and J by 4 bases, leaving 8 bases between them. CDR3 sequence (DNA): TGTGCCAGCAGCAAAGGGGGCACTGAAGCTTTCTTT. Amino acids: CASSKGGTEAFF.

The table lists this clone with a count of one. This chain uses TRBV7-9 with TRBJ1-4, with 9 bases aligning to TRBD1. The CDR3 is 13 residues long. V shed 8 bases, J shed 5 bases, and the junction held 3 bases outside the gene matches. Germline CDR1 reads SEHNR; CDR2 reads FQNEAQ (reference sequence). The CDR3 loop is CASSGTGNEKLFF. Written as DNA, the CDR3 is TGTGCCAGCTCCGGGACAGGGAATGAAAAACTGTTTTTT. The full variable domain, in which reference TRBV7-9 and TRBJ1-4 provide the parts outside the CDR3, is DTGVSQNPRHKITKRGQNVTFRCDPISEHNRLYWYRQTLGQGPEFLTYFQNEAQLEKSRLLSDRFSAERPKGSFSTLEIQRTEQGDSAMYLCASSGTGNEKLFFGSGTQLSVL.

V and J are TRBV2 and TRBJ2-3, with 9 bases that match TRBD1. V gave up 4 bases and J gave up 12 bases; unmatched junction bases: 11. The CDR3 extends over 14 amino acids. The V gene's germline CDR1 is SNHLY and CDR2 FYNNEI. The CDR3 DNA sequence: TGTGCCAGCAGTGTAGGGACAGGGTTCGATCAACAGTATTTT. Protein sequence: CASSVGTGFDQQYF. Together with reference TRBV2 and TRBJ2-3, the CDR3 gives the full variable domain: EPEVTQTPSHQVTQMGQEVILRCVPISNHLYFYWYRQILGQKVEFLVSFYNNEISEKSEIFDDQFSVERPDGSNFTLKIRSTKLEDSAMYFCASSVGTGFDQQYFGPGTRLTVL.

CDR3 DNA sequence: TGTGCCAGTAGTACCAAGACAGACCAGCCCCAGCATTTT. This codes for CASSTKTDQPQHF. J is TRBJ1-5 and V is TRBV19; D perhaps matches TRBD1 (5 bases). The CDR3 consists of 13 residues. Trimming removed 4 bases from V and 7 bases from J, with 11 bases in between. The V gene's germline CDR1 is LNHDA and CDR2 SQIVND (reference sequence).